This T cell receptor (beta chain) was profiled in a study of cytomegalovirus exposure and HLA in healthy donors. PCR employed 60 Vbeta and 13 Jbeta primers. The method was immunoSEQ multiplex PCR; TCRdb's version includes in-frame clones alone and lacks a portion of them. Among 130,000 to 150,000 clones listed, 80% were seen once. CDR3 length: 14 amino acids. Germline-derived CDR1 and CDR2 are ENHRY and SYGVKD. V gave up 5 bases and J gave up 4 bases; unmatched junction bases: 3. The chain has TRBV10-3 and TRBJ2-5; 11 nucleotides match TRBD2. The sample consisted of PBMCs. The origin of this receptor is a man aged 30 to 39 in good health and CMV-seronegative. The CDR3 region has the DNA TGTGCCATCAGTCTAGCGGGGGGTGGAGAGACCCAGTACTTC. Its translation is CAISLAGGGETQYF.